The rows below give T cell receptor beta chains drawn from one sample of a study of cytomegalovirus exposure and HLA in healthy donors. Assay: immunoSEQ multiplex PCR; the TCRdb copy retains only in-frame clones and omits some. The repertoire consists of just over 200,000 clones, with roughly 84% occurring once and the leading ten covering roughly 1.6%. Sequencing was carried out using PBMCs. The receptor set was obtained from a man aged 50 to 59 in good health and CMV-seronegative. The CDR3 runs from the conserved cysteine through the conserved F or W. The D gene is left open where the match is weak. Clone size is shown for a subset of rows, as once, few, many or a class of expanded clone.

>NA|TRBJ2-2|NA|TRBV29-1
TGCAGCGTTGGTATAATAAAGGACAGTAAGGTCGGGGAGCTGTTTTTT
CSVGIIKDSKVGELFF
>once|TRBJ2-5|TRBD1|TRBV5-8
TGTGCCAGCAGTCGTGGACAGGGGGCTGGAGAGACCCAGTACTTC
CASSRGQGAGETQYF
>NA|TRBJ1-6|TRBD1|TRBV28
TGTGCCAGCAGTGAATTGATCGGGACAGCGTTTAATTCACCCCTCCACTTT
CASSELIGTAFNSPLHF
>few|TRBJ2-3|TRBD2|TRBV5-1
TGCGCCAGCAGCGGGACTAGCGGGAGTACAGATACGCAGTATTTT
CASSGTSGSTDTQYF
>NA|TRBJ2-1|NA|TRBV18
TGTGCCAGCTCAGTTCGGTTAAATGAGCAGTTCTTC
CASSVRLNEQFF
>NA|TRBJ2-7|TRBD1|TRBV28
TGTGCCAGCAGCTCCCCCGGACAGGGAACGTACGAGCAGTACTTC
CASSSPGQGTYEQYF
>NA|TRBJ2-3|TRBD2|TRBV15
TGTGCCACCAGCAGAGATAGGGGTCGGCTAGCGGGCACAGATACGCAGTATTTT
CATSRDRGRLAGTDTQYF
>NA|TRBJ2-6|NA|TRBV10-3
TGTGCCATCAGTGAGGGTTCGGCGGTATCTGGGGCCAACGTCCTGACTTTC
CAISEGSAVSGANVLTF
>NA|TRBJ2-2|NA|TRBV12-1
TGTGCCAGCAGCTTGGCCGGGTCGGGCGGGGAGCTGTTTTTT
CASSLAGSGGELFF
>few|TRBJ2-7|TRBD2|TRBV29-1
TGCAGCGTCCGTACTAGCGGGAGGAACGAGCAGTACTTC
CSVRTSGRNEQYF
>few|TRBJ2-5|TRBD2|TRBV6-1
TGTGCCAGCAGTGAACTAGCGGGAGGGCCTCAAGAGACCCAGTACTTC
CASSELAGGPQETQYF
>NA|TRBJ2-3|TRBD1|TRBV7-2
TGTGCCAGCAGCCCCGGGACAGGGCGCACAGATACGCAGTATTTT
CASSPGTGRTDTQYF
>NA|TRBJ1-2|NA|TRBV6-5
TGTGCCAGCAGTTACCCCGGACAGCCCTATGGCTACACCTTC
CASSYPGQPYGYTF
>NA|TRBJ2-5|NA|TRBV9
TGTGCCAGCAGCGTTTCTTTTCAAGAGACCCAGTACTTC
CASSVSFQETQYF
>once|TRBJ2-3|NA|TRBV11-3
TGTGCCAGCAGCGACACAGGGTTGACAGATACGCAGTATTTT
CASSDTGLTDTQYF
>NA|TRBJ1-1|NA|TRBV28
TGTGCCAGCCTTTTAAGGGGTGGCAGGGGGAACACTGAAGCTTTCTTT
CASLLRGGRGNTEAFF
>NA|TRBJ2-1|NA|TRBV27
TGTGCCAGCAGTTCGCCGAGCGGCCGGATCAATGAGCAGTTCTTC
CASSSPSGRINEQFF
>NA|TRBJ2-7|NA|TRBV27
TGTGCCAGCAGTCTACGTCCAAACTACGAGCAGTACTTC
CASSLRPNYEQYF
>NA|TRBJ2-5|TRBD1|TRBV9
TGTGCCAGCAGCTCTGGACAGGGGGTAGGCGAGACCCAGTACTTC
CASSSGQGVGETQYF
>NA|TRBJ1-1|NA|TRBV29-1
TGCAGCGTTGGGGCAGGCCAAGCTTTCTTT
CSVGAGQAFF
>NA|TRBJ2-7|TRBD1|TRBV6-5
TGTGCCAGCAGTTGGGACAGGGACTCCTACGAGCAGTACTTC
CASSWDRDSYEQYF
>NA|TRBJ2-6|NA|TRBV2
TGTGCCACCCGGGCGGAGGCGGCTGGGGCCAACGTCCTGACTTTC
CATRAEAAGANVLTF
>NA|TRBJ2-7|TRBD2|TRBV10-3
TGTGCCATCACCGGGACTAGCGGGAGTTCCCCCTACGAGCAGTACTTC
CAITGTSGSSPYEQYF
>NA|TRBJ2-2|TRBD1|TRBV5-4
TGTGCCAGCAGCCCAATACCCGGGACAGCGAACACCGGGGAGCTGTTTTTT
CASSPIPGTANTGELFF
>NA|TRBJ2-2|TRBD2|TRBV27
TGTGCCAGCAGTTGGGAGGGGCGGAACACCGGGGAGCTGTTTTTT
CASSWEGRNTGELFF
>NA|TRBJ1-2|TRBD1|TRBV28
TGTGCCAGCATCTGGGACAGCTCCTTACCTAACTATGGCTACACCTTC
CASIWDSSLPNYGYTF
>NA|TRBJ2-3|NA|TRBV5-4
TGTGCCAGCAGCTTGGGAGTAGACACAGATACGCAGTATTTT
CASSLGVDTDTQYF
>NA|TRBJ2-7|NA|TRBV7-8
TGTGCCAGCAGCTTAGAAGTTCGCGGCCTCTCCTACGAGCAGTACTTC
CASSLEVRGLSYEQYF
>NA|TRBJ2-5|TRBD1|TRBV5-6
TGTGCCAGCAGCGGGGCAGGGGGCCCACGCCAGTACTTC
CASSGAGGPRQYF
>NA|TRBJ2-7|NA|TRBV7-6
TGTGCCAGCAGCACCAACCCTAAGGGAGGCGAGCAGTACTTC
CASSTNPKGGEQYF
>NA|TRBJ1-1|NA|TRBV28
TGTGCCAGCAGTTCGAAACTTAGGAACACTGAAGCTTTCTTT
CASSSKLRNTEAFF
>NA|TRBJ2-1|TRBD2|TRBV5-1
TGCGCCAGCAGCCCAACTAGCGGGAGTTACAATGAGCAGTTCTTC
CASSPTSGSYNEQFF
>NA|TRBJ2-1|TRBD2|TRBV6-5
TGTGCCAGCAGTTCCTTAGCGGGAGTGTACAATGAGCAGTTCTTC
CASSSLAGVYNEQFF
>few|TRBJ1-2|TRBD1|TRBV19
TGTGCCAGTACCTACTCATCAGGGGGCGCGGGTGGCTACACCTTC
CASTYSSGGAGGYTF
>NA|TRBJ2-3|NA|TRBV6-5
TGTGCCAGCAGTTACCATAACAGACAGGGAGGGCAGTATTTT
CASSYHNRQGGQYF
>NA|TRBJ2-1|NA|TRBV7-9
TGTGCCAGCAGCCCCGCCCCCCTGGGAGGGCAGTTCTTC
CASSPAPLGGQFF
>NA|TRBJ2-3|NA|TRBV7-3
TGTGCCAGCAGCTTAAGGGACACAGGCACAGATACGCAGTATTTT
CASSLRDTGTDTQYF
>NA|TRBJ1-4|NA|TRBV15
TGTGCCACCAGCAGAGATCCGGCAACTAATGAAAAACTGTTTTTT
CATSRDPATNEKLFF
>NA|TRBJ2-1|TRBD1|TRBV5-1
TGCGCCAGCAGCTTGGCCTATGGCAGGGGGAACGATGAGCAGTTCTTC
CASSLAYGRGNDEQFF
>few|TRBJ2-1|NA|TRBV28
TGTGCCAGCAGTCCCCGAGACAAACGCTCCTACAATGAGCAGTTCTTC
CASSPRDKRSYNEQFF
>NA|TRBJ2-1|NA|TRBV16
TGTGCCAGCAGCCAAAGGTTGGGAGGTGCGGATGAGCAGTTCTTC
CASSQRLGGADEQFF
>NA|TRBJ1-2|NA|TRBV5-1
TGCGCCAGCAGCTTGGATGGGACTGGGGGCTACACCTTC
CASSLDGTGGYTF
>NA|TRBJ2-5|TRBD2|TRBV10-1
TGCGCCAGCAGTGAGTCGACTAGCGGGAGGGGGGAGACCCAGTACTTC
CASSESTSGRGETQYF
>NA|TRBJ2-7|NA|TRBV7-9
TGTGCCAGCAGCCCGCAGGGTACCTACGAGCAGTACTTC
CASSPQGTYEQYF
>NA|TRBJ1-4|TRBD1|TRBV11-2
TGTGCCAGCAGCCCCTCGGGACAGAATAATGAAAAACTGTTTTTT
CASSPSGQNNEKLFF
>NA|TRBJ1-4|TRBD1|TRBV19
TGTGCCAGTAGTTCCCCCGGACAGGGGCGGAATGAAAAACTGTTTTTT
CASSSPGQGRNEKLFF
>NA|TRBJ2-1|TRBD2|TRBV30
TGTGCCTGGAGTGAGGGCGGGAGCTCCTACAATGAGCAGTTCTTC
CAWSEGGSSYNEQFF
>NA|TRBJ2-2|NA|TRBV5-1
TGCGCCAGCGGACCCAGGGAGGCGAACGGGGAGCTGTTTTTT
CASGPREANGELFF
>NA|TRBJ2-1|TRBD2|TRBV9
TGTGCCAGCAGCGTGAGACTAGCGGTTTACAATGAGCAGTTCTTC
CASSVRLAVYNEQFF
>NA|TRBJ1-4|NA|TRBV27
TGTGCCAGCAGGCCCTCGGGAGTCTCAGCTGGGGATGAAAAACTGTTTTTT
CASRPSGVSAGDEKLFF
>NA|TRBJ2-3|TRBD2|TRBV7-9
TGTGCCAGCAGCCCGCTAGCGGGAGAATCCACAGATACGCAGTATTTT
CASSPLAGESTDTQYF
>once|TRBJ2-3|NA|TRBV29-1
TGCAGCGTTAGGGTGTCGCAGACTAGGATCGCTTCAGATACGCAGTATTTT
CSVRVSQTRIASDTQYF
>few|TRBJ2-3|TRBD2|TRBV19
TGTGCCAGCGGGAGGCCTAGCACAGATACGCAGTATTTT
CASGRPSTDTQYF
>NA|TRBJ2-1|NA|TRBV28
TGTGCCAGCGGGGGGATAGCGCCCAATGAGCAGTTCTTC
CASGGIAPNEQFF
>NA|TRBJ1-5|NA|TRBV7-9
TGTGCCAGCAGCTTGGAGGCGGTGCGGGAAACGCAGCATTTT
CASSLEAVRETQHF
>NA|TRBJ1-5|TRBD1|TRBV9
TGTGCCAGCAGCTCGGGACAGCTTTCAAATCAGCCCCAGCATTTT
CASSSGQLSNQPQHF
>NA|TRBJ1-3|TRBD1|TRBV6-1
TGTGCCAGCAGGACTCCGGGACAGAGGAGAAACACCATATATTTT
CASRTPGQRRNTIYF
>NA|TRBJ2-5|NA|TRBV10-1
TGCGCCAGCAGTGAGACGGGGTCGGGGGAGACCCAGTACTTC
CASSETGSGETQYF